The rows below give T cell receptor beta chains drawn from one sample of a study of blood T cell repertoires in COVID-19. Some clones are missing from TCRdb's copy, which holds only in-frame ones; the method was immunoSEQ multiplex PCR. The sample contains about 440,000 clones, 88% of which appear only once. Input material: peripheral blood. All receptors come from a woman between 50 and 59 years old with COVID-19, enrolled during active disease. Both conserved end residues are part of each CDR3. The order of the fields is CDR3 DNA, CDR3 protein, D gene, V gene, J gene, clone size. A D gene is named only where the DNA matches it firmly. Part of the rows lack a size; the others show once, few, many or a class for expanded clones.

CDR3 DNA: TGTGCCAGCAGCTTGGGACAGCTGAACACTGAAGCTTTCTTT
CDR3 protein: CASSLGQLNTEAFF
D gene: TRBD1
V gene: TRBV7-9
J gene: TRBJ1-1
clone size: many

CDR3 DNA: TGCGCCAGCAGCTACGGGACAGGGTTACCTAGTCGGCGTTCCAATGAGCAGTTCTTC
CDR3 protein: CASSYGTGLPSRRSNEQFF
D gene: TRBD1
V gene: TRBV5-1
J gene: TRBJ2-1
clone size: -

CDR3 DNA: TGTGCCAGCAGCCACAGACAGGTCGGAGGCTACACCTTC
CDR3 protein: CASSHRQVGGYTF
D gene: -
V gene: TRBV3-1/TRBV3-2
J gene: TRBJ1-2
clone size: -

CDR3 DNA: TGTGCCAGCAGCACCCGAGGATCTAGCACAGATACGCAGTATTTT
CDR3 protein: CASSTRGSSTDTQYF
D gene: -
V gene: TRBV7-2
J gene: TRBJ2-3
clone size: -

CDR3 DNA: TGTGCCAGCAGCCCCGGGAAGAACACTGAAGCTTTCTTT
CDR3 protein: CASSPGKNTEAFF
D gene: -
V gene: TRBV9
J gene: TRBJ1-1
clone size: -

CDR3 DNA: TGTGCCATCAGTGAGTCCGGGGAGAACACTGAAGCTTTCTTT
CDR3 protein: CAISESGENTEAFF
D gene: -
V gene: TRBV10-3
J gene: TRBJ1-1
clone size: -

CDR3 DNA: TGTGCCAGTAGTGTATCCGGGGAGAGTGGCTACACCTTC
CDR3 protein: CASSVSGESGYTF
D gene: -
V gene: TRBV19
J gene: TRBJ1-2
clone size: -

CDR3 DNA: TGTGCCAGCAGCCCCTCGAGCGGGGGGTACTACAATGAGCAGTTCTTC
CDR3 protein: CASSPSSGGYYNEQFF
D gene: TRBD2
V gene: TRBV9
J gene: TRBJ2-1
clone size: -

CDR3 DNA: TGTGCCAGCAGCCCCCGGGGTGCCCTGGGCAATCAGCCCCAGCATTTT
CDR3 protein: CASSPRGALGNQPQHF
D gene: -
V gene: TRBV3-1/TRBV3-2
J gene: TRBJ1-5
clone size: -

CDR3 DNA: TGTGCCTGGAGTTTGGGGGCAGGTAATCAGCCCCAGCATTTT
CDR3 protein: CAWSLGAGNQPQHF
D gene: -
V gene: TRBV30
J gene: TRBJ1-5
clone size: -

CDR3 DNA: TGTGCCAGCGACAGGGGTTATGGCTACACCTTC
CDR3 protein: CASDRGYGYTF
D gene: TRBD1
V gene: TRBV7-9
J gene: TRBJ1-2
clone size: -

CDR3 DNA: TGCGCCAGCAGCCAAGGACAGGGCGGTGAGCAGTTCTTC
CDR3 protein: CASSQGQGGEQFF
D gene: TRBD1
V gene: TRBV4-1
J gene: TRBJ2-1
clone size: -

CDR3 DNA: TGTGCCAGCAGCGTAGGGGGGCTGAAGGGCACAGATACGCAGTATTTT
CDR3 protein: CASSVGGLKGTDTQYF
D gene: -
V gene: TRBV9
J gene: TRBJ2-3
clone size: -

CDR3 DNA: TGTGCCATCGGACAGACAGGGCTCGATGGCTACACCTTC
CDR3 protein: CAIGQTGLDGYTF
D gene: TRBD1
V gene: TRBV10-3
J gene: TRBJ1-2
clone size: -

CDR3 DNA: TGTGCCAGCAGCCAAGGAAGGGGACTGGCTCTCACCGGGGAGCTGTTTTTT
CDR3 protein: CASSQGRGLALTGELFF
D gene: -
V gene: TRBV3-1/TRBV3-2
J gene: TRBJ2-2
clone size: -

CDR3 DNA: TGTGCCAGCAGCTATAGACAGGGTGAGGGGAACACTGAAGCTTTCTTT
CDR3 protein: CASSYRQGEGNTEAFF
D gene: TRBD1
V gene: TRBV6-2/TRBV6-3
J gene: TRBJ1-1
clone size: -

CDR3 DNA: TGTGCCAGCAGCCAAAGGGGGTCACCCCTCCACTTT
CDR3 protein: CASSQRGSPLHF
D gene: -
V gene: TRBV3-1/TRBV3-2
J gene: TRBJ1-6
clone size: -

CDR3 DNA: TGTGCCAGCAGCCCCGGGACAGGAAACAATGAGCAGTTCTTC
CDR3 protein: CASSPGTGNNEQFF
D gene: TRBD1
V gene: TRBV7-2
J gene: TRBJ2-1
clone size: -

CDR3 DNA: TGTGCCAGTTCTAGGGGCATGAACACTGAAGCTTTCTTT
CDR3 protein: CASSRGMNTEAFF
D gene: -
V gene: TRBV27
J gene: TRBJ1-1
clone size: -

CDR3 DNA: TGTGCCAGCAGTGAACGGGGGAAACTGAATGGCTACACCTTC
CDR3 protein: CASSERGKLNGYTF
D gene: -
V gene: TRBV25-1
J gene: TRBJ1-2
clone size: -

CDR3 DNA: TGCGCCAGCAGCTTGGCCAGGGGGCGAAAGGAGACCCAGTACTTC
CDR3 protein: CASSLARGRKETQYF
D gene: TRBD1
V gene: TRBV5-1
J gene: TRBJ2-5
clone size: -

CDR3 DNA: TGTGCCAGCAGCCGAGGTTACGGGGGGGCCTACAATGAGCAGTTCTTC
CDR3 protein: CASSRGYGGAYNEQFF
D gene: TRBD2
V gene: TRBV7-3
J gene: TRBJ2-1
clone size: -

CDR3 DNA: TGTGCCGGGACAGGGGAGAACACTGAAGCTTTCTTT
CDR3 protein: CAGTGENTEAFF
D gene: TRBD1
V gene: TRBV30
J gene: TRBJ1-1
clone size: -

CDR3 DNA: TGTGCCAGCAGCCGGACAGGGGAGACCCAGTACTTC
CDR3 protein: CASSRTGETQYF
D gene: TRBD1
V gene: TRBV7-9
J gene: TRBJ2-5
clone size: -

CDR3 DNA: TGCAGCGTGGCAGGACAGGGGAATGAAAAACTGTTTTTT
CDR3 protein: CSVAGQGNEKLFF
D gene: TRBD1
V gene: TRBV29-1
J gene: TRBJ1-4
clone size: -

CDR3 DNA: TGTGCCAGCTCCCCTGTGAGTGGCTACACCTTC
CDR3 protein: CASSPVSGYTF
D gene: -
V gene: TRBV18
J gene: TRBJ1-2
clone size: -

CDR3 DNA: TGTGCCAGCAGCTTCGGACAGGGGAGCAATCAGCCCCAGCATTTT
CDR3 protein: CASSFGQGSNQPQHF
D gene: TRBD1
V gene: TRBV7-9
J gene: TRBJ1-5
clone size: few

CDR3 DNA: TGTGCCAGCTCACCAAGCGGAGACAGGAACTATGGCTACACCTTC
CDR3 protein: CASSPSGDRNYGYTF
D gene: -
V gene: TRBV18
J gene: TRBJ1-2
clone size: -

CDR3 DNA: TGTGCTAGTGTCGATAAGACAGGGGGATCCTACGAGCAGTACTTC
CDR3 protein: CASVDKTGGSYEQYF
D gene: TRBD1
V gene: TRBV12-5
J gene: TRBJ2-7
clone size: -

CDR3 DNA: TGTGCCAGTAGCTCCAGAACAGGGGGGGATGATTATGGCTACACCTTC
CDR3 protein: CASSSRTGGDDYGYTF
D gene: TRBD1
V gene: TRBV19
J gene: TRBJ1-2
clone size: -

CDR3 DNA: TGTGCCAGCATTTTATTCCGGGGGCCTCGCGGGGGGGCGGATACGCAGTATTTT
CDR3 protein: CASILFRGPRGGADTQYF
D gene: TRBD2
V gene: TRBV27
J gene: TRBJ2-3
clone size: -